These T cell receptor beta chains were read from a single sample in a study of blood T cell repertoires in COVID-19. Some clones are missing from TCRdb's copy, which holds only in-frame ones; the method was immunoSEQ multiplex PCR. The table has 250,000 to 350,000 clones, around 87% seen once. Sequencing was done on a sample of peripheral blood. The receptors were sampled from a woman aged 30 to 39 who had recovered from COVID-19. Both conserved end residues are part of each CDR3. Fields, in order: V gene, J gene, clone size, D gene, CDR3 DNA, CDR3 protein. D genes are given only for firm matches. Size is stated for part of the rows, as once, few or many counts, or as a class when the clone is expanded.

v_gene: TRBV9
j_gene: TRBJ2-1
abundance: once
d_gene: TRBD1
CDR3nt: TGTGCCAGCAGCGTAGGGGGACAGGTAACCTACAATGAGCAGTTCTTC
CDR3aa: CASSVGGQVTYNEQFF

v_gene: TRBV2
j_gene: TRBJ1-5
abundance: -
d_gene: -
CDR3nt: TGTGCCAGCTCCCGGGGGGGTAGACAGCCCCAGCATTTT
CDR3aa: CASSRGGRQPQHF

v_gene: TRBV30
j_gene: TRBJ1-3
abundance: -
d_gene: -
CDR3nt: TGTGCCTGGAGTGATAGCTGGGGGGGCTCTGGAAACACCATATATTTT
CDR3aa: CAWSDSWGGSGNTIYF

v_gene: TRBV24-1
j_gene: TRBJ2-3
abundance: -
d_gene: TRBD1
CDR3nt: TGTGCCACCAGTGATTTGGACAGGGGCACAGATACGCAGTATTTT
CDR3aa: CATSDLDRGTDTQYF

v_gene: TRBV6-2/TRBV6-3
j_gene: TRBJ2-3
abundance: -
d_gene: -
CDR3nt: TGTGCCAGCAGTTACTCTGGCCGGGAGACAGATACGCAGTATTTT
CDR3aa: CASSYSGRETDTQYF

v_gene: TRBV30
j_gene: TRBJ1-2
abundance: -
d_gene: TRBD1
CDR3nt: TGTGCCTGGAGAGGGGGCCCTAACTATGGCTACACCTTC
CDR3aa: CAWRGGPNYGYTF

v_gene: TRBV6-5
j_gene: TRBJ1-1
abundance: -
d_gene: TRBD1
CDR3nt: TGTGCCAGTGCCAGGGGGCTAAGCACTGAAGCTTTCTTT
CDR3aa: CASARGLSTEAFF

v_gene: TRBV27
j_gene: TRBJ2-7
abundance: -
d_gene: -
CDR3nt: TGTGCCAGCAGTTTACTAGGGGGTCAGGAGCAGTACTTC
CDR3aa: CASSLLGGQEQYF

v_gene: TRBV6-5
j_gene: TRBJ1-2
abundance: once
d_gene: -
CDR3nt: TGTGCCAGCAGAGACCTACGCGGGGGCGACGGCTACACCTTC
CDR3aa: CASRDLRGGDGYTF

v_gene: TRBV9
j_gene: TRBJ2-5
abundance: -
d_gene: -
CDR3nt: TGTGCCAGCAGCGTAGCCGGAACAGGATCAGAGACCCAGTACTTC
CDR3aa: CASSVAGTGSETQYF

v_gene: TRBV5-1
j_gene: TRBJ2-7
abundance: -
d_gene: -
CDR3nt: TGCGCCAGCAGCCGCGACAGACGCTCCTACGAGCAGTACTTC
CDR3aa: CASSRDRRSYEQYF

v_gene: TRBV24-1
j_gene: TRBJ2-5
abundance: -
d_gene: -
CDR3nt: TGTGCCACCAGTGATTTATCAGGAGAGACCCAGTACTTC
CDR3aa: CATSDLSGETQYF

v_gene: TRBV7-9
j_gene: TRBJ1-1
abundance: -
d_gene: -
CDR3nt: TGTGCCAGCAGCCCCCGGGGGGGGAACACTGAAGCTTTCTTT
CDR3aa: CASSPRGGNTEAFF

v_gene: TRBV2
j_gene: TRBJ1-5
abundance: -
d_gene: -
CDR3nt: TGTGCCAGCAGTGAGAATCGGGGTAATCAGCCCCAGCATTTT
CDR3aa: CASSENRGNQPQHF

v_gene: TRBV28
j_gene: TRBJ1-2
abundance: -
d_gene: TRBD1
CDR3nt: TGTGCCAGCAGGCGGCTGGGACAGGGATATATCGGCTACACCTTC
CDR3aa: CASRRLGQGYIGYTF

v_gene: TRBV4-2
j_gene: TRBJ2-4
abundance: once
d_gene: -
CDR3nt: TGTGCCAGCAGCCAAGATCTCCAGGGGGCCAAAAACATTCAGTACTTC
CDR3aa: CASSQDLQGAKNIQYF

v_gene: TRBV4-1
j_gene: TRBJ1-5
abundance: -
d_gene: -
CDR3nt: TGCGCCAGCAGTCTACAGGATAGCAATCAGCCCCAGCATTTT
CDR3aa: CASSLQDSNQPQHF

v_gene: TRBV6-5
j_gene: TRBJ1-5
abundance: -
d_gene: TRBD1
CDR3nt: TGTGCCAGCCTGGAGGGGGCGTTTAGACAGCCCCAGCATTTT
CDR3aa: CASLEGAFRQPQHF

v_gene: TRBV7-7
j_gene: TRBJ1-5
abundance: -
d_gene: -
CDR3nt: TGTGCTAGCAGCTTAGCACGACAGGTCAATCAGCCCCAGCATTTT
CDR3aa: CASSLARQVNQPQHF

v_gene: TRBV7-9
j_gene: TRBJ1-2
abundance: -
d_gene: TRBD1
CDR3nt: TGTGCCAGCAGCCAGGGGGCGGAGTATGGCTACACCTTC
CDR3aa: CASSQGAEYGYTF

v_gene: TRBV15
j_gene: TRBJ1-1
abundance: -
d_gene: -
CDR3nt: TGTGCCACCAGCAGTCGCACGAAGGGGACTGAAGCTTTCTTT
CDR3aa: CATSSRTKGTEAFF

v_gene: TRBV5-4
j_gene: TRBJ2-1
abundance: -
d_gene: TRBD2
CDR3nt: TGTGCCAGCAGCGCGACTAGCGGGGGGGCTCATGAGCAGTTCTTC
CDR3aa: CASSATSGGAHEQFF

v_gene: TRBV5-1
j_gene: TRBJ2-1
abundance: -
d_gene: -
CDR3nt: TGCGCCAGCAGCAGCGGACTTTCCTACAATGAGCAGTTCTTC
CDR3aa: CASSSGLSYNEQFF

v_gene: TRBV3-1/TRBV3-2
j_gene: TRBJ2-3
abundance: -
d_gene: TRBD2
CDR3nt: TGTGCCAGCAGCCAGGCCGGGACTAGAGGGACAGATACGCAGTATTTT
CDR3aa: CASSQAGTRGTDTQYF

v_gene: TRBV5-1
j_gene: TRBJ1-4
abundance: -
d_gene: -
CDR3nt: TGCGCCAGCAGCCCTGTGGGGAGTGCTGATGAAAAACTGTTTTTT
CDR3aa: CASSPVGSADEKLFF

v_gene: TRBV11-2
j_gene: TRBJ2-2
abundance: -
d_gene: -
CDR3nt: TGTGCCAGCAGCGCCACAACGAACACCGGGGAGCTGTTTTTT
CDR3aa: CASSATTNTGELFF

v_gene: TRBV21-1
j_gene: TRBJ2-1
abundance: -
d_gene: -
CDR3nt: TGTGCCAGCAACCCCCTAGCGGGGGACCACGAGCAGTTCTTC
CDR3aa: CASNPLAGDHEQFF

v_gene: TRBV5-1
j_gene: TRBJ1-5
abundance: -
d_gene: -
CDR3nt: TGCGCCAGCAGCTTGGAGGGGGGGCAGCTTCAGCCCCAGCATTTT
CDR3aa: CASSLEGGQLQPQHF

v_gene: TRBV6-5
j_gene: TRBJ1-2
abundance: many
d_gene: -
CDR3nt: TGTGCCAGCAGTTACTCCCAGCGGGATTGGGGCTACACCTTC
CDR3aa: CASSYSQRDWGYTF

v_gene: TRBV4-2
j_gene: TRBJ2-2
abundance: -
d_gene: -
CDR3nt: TGTGCCAGCAGCCAAGATAGTGCTAGAAACACCGGGGAGCTGTTTTTT
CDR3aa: CASSQDSARNTGELFF

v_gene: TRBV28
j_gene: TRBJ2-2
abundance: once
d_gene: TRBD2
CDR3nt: TGTGCCAGCAGTATACTAGCGGGGATTAACACCGGGGAGCTGTTTTTT
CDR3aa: CASSILAGINTGELFF

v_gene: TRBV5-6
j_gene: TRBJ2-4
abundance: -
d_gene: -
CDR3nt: TGTGCCAGCAGCCCCCTCAGCGGAGAAAACATTCAGTACTTC
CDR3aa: CASSPLSGENIQYF

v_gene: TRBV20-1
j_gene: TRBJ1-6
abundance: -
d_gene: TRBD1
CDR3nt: TGCAGTGCTAGTCTAGGGGACAGACTAAATTCACCCCTCCACTTT
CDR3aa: CSASLGDRLNSPLHF

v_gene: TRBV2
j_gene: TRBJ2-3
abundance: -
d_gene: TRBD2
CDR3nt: TGTGCCAGCAGCCTACTAGCGGGAGGGCCCGCAGATACGCAGTATTTT
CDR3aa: CASSLLAGGPADTQYF

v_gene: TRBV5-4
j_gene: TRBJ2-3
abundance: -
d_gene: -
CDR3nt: TGTGCCAGCAGCCTTGGGGGGGGGCCAGATACGCAGTATTTT
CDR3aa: CASSLGGGPDTQYF

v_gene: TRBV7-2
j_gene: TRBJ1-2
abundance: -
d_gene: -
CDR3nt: TGTGCCAGCAGCTTACGGGGCGGGGACTATGGCTACACCTTC
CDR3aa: CASSLRGGDYGYTF

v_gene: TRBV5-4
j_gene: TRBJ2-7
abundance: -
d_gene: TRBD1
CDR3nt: TGTGCCAGCAGCTTGGGACAGGGCGGCCACGAGCAGTACTTC
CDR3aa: CASSLGQGGHEQYF

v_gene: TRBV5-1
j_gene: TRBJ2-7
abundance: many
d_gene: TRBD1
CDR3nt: TGCGCCAGCAGCTATGACAGGGGCGCCTACGAGCAGTACTTC
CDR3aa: CASSYDRGAYEQYF

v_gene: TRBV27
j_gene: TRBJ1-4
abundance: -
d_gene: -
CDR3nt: TGTGCCAGCAGTTTATCAACAGGTTACGCAAATGAAAAACTGTTTTTT
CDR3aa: CASSLSTGYANEKLFF

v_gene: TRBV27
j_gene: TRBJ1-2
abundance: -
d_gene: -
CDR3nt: TGTGCCAGCAGCCCTTGGGGCATCTCAGCTAACTATGGCTACACCTTC
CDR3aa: CASSPWGISANYGYTF

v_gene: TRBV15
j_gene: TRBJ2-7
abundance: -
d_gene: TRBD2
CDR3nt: TGTGCCACCAGCAGAGACCCGACTAGCTTAACCTACGAGCAGTACTTC
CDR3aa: CATSRDPTSLTYEQYF